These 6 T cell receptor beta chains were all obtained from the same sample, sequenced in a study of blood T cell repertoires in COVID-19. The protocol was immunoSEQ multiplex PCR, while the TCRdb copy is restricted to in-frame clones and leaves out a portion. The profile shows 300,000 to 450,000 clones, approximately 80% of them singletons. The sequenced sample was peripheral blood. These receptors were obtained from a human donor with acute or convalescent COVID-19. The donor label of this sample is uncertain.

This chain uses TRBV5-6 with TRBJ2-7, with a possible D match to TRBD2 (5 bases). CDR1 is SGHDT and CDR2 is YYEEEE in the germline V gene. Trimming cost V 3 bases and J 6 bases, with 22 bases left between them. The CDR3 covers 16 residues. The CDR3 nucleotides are TGTGCCAGCAGCTCCTATTCCCGGGGTGTTCTCTCCGAGCAGTACTTC. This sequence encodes CASSSYSRGVLSEQYF.

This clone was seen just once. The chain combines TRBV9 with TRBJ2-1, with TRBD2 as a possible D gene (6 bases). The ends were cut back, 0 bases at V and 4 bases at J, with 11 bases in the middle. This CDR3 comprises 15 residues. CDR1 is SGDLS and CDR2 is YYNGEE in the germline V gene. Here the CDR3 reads CASSVVASVYNEQFF. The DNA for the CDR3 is TGTGCCAGCAGCGTAGTGGCTAGCGTTTACAATGAGCAGTTCTTC.

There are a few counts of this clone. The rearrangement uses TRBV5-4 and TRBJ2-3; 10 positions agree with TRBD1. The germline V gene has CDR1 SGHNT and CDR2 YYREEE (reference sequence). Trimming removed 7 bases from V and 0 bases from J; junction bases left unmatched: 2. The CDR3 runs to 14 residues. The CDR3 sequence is CASRDRGSTDTQYF. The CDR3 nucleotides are TGTGCCAGCCGGGACAGGGGTAGCACAGATACGCAGTATTTT.

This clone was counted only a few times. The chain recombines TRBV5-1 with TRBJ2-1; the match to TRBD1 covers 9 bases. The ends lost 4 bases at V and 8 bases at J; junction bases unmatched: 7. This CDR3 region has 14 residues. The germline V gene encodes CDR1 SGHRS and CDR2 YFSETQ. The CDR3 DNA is TGCGCCAGCAGCGCCCCGGACAGGGGTGATGAGCAGTTCTTC. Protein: CASSAPDRGDEQFF.

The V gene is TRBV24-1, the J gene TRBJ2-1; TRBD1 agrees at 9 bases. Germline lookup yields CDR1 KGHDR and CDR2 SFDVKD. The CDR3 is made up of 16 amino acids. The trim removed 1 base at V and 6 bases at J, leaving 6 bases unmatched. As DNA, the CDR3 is TGTGCCACCAGTGATTTCACCGGGACAGGGCTCAATGAGCAGTTCTTC. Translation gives CATSDFTGTGLNEQFF.

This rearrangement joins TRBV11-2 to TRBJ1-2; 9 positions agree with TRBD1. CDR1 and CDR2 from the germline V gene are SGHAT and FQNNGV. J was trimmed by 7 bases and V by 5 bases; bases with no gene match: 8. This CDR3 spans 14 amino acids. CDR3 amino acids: CASSPDRGGSGYTF. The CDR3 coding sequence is TGTGCCAGCAGCCCGGACAGGGGCGGGTCTGGCTACACCTTC.